Presented here are 19 T cell receptor beta chains from one specimen sequenced in a study of T cell responses to AZD1222 COVID-19 vaccine (dated by TCRdb to the early 2020s). Reading the label with the study, this specimen's time point is: baseline before first vaccination. Library prep was done by the immunoSEQ multiplex PCR assay. TCRdb took over this immuneACCESS table, retaining in-frame rearrangements with V and J assigned. Such tables are incomplete; in checked studies, under half of the missing clones stem from an unresolved V gene, and the remainder is unexplained. This sample holds about 140,000 clones; 85% to 95% were observed only once. The ten largest account for about 2.5% of the sample. This specimen was peripheral blood, taken on day 0 of AZD1222 vaccination. These receptors all stem from an adult in good health.

V is TRBV6-2 or TRBV6-3 and J is TRBJ1-5; 10 nucleotides match TRBD1. J gave up 3 bases and V 1 base, and 3 bases lay outside the gene matches. The germline gives CDR1 MNHEY, CDR2 SVGEGT. This CDR3 spans 16 amino acids. The CDR3 loop reads CASSYLGQGPNQPQHF. CDR3 sequence (DNA): TGTGCCAGCAGTTACTTGGGACAGGGGCCCAATCAGCCCCAGCATTTT.

V and J are TRBV21-1 and TRBJ2-7; the tabulated D call, TRBD1, remains unverified against the DNA. TRBV21-1 constitutes a pseudogene. The length of the CDR3 is 16 residues. CDR3 sequence reads: CASSKLQTGAPYEQYF. CDR3 bases: TGTGCCAGCAGCAAACTTCAGACAGGGGCCCCCTACGAGCAGTACTTC.

V usage is TRBV7-9 and J usage is TRBJ1-1; TRBD1 might be the D (6 bases). The ends were cut back, 4 bases at V and 6 bases at J, with 6 bases in the middle. This CDR3 contains 11 residues. Germline V gene data show CDR1 as SEHNR and CDR2 as FQNEAQ (reference sequence). The CDR3 bases are TGTGCCAGCAGCTCAGGGGCTGAAGCTTTCTTT. It yields the protein CASSSGAEAFF.

This clone has just one count. The rearrangement joins TRBV13 to TRBJ2-7; TRBD2 matches at 8 bases. Trimming cost V 6 bases and J 4 bases; bases outside gene matches: 2. The germline CDR1 and CDR2 sequences are PRHDT and FYEKMQ (reference sequence). This CDR3 has 12 residues. DNA of the CDR3: TGTGCCAGCAGGCGGGGGGCTTACGAGCAGTACTTC. This translates into CASRRGAYEQYF.

This clone came up once. The J gene is TRBJ1-3, the V gene TRBV9; D is unresolved. The CDR3 covers 16 residues. Germline CDR1 SGDLS, CDR2 YYNGEE. V dropped 3 bases and J dropped 4 bases, with 17 bases sitting between them. CDR3: CASSAVSRAVGNTIYF. For the CDR3, the DNA is TGTGCCAGCAGCGCGGTATCCCGGGCAGTGGGAAACACCATATATTTT.

The chain couples TRBV4-3 to TRBJ2-7; D possibly corresponds to TRBD2 (5 bases). CDR1 is LGHNA and CDR2 is YSLEER in the germline V gene. This CDR3 spans 15 amino acids. The V end lost 1 base, the J end lost 0 bases, and 10 bases lay between the germline ends. As DNA, the CDR3 is TGCGCCAGCAGCCAAGGTCGACGGGGCTCCTACGAGCAGTACTTC. The encoded protein is CASSQGRRGSYEQYF.

The gene calls are TRBV6-5 and TRBJ1-4, with TRBD1 matching 8 bases. CDR1 and CDR2 from the germline V gene are MNHEY and SVGAGI. With 3 bases clipped from V and 4 bases from J, the junction kept 7 bases outside the gene matches. The CDR3 length is 16 residues. Here the CDR3 reads CASSYGTGFGNEKLFF. The DNA for the CDR3 is TGTGCCAGCAGTTATGGGACAGGATTTGGTAATGAAAAACTGTTTTTT.

The V and J genes are TRBV7-9 and TRBJ2-7; D is undetermined. Deletions cut 5 bases from V and 2 bases from J, with 7 bases between. This CDR3 contains 12 residues. Germline-derived CDR1 and CDR2 are SEHNR and FQNEAQ (reference sequence). This CDR3 reads CASSQGTYEQYF. As DNA, the CDR3 is TGTGCCAGCAGCCAAGGAACCTACGAGCAGTACTTC.

This chain links TRBV5-1 with TRBJ2-3; the match to TRBD2 covers 12 bases. The trim removed 4 bases at V and 6 bases at J, leaving 6 bases unmatched. The germline V gene has CDR1 SGHRS and CDR2 YFSETQ. The length of the CDR3 is 15 residues. The CDR3 here is CASSPGLAGGDTQYF. The CDR3 bases are TGCGCCAGCAGCCCGGGACTAGCGGGCGGGGATACGCAGTATTTT.

The J gene is TRBJ2-3, the V gene TRBV10-3, with D tentatively TRBD1 or TRBD2 (6 bases each). Trimming removed 7 bases from V and 6 bases from J, with 14 bases in between. Germline assignment: CDR1 ENHRY and CDR2 SYGVKD. This CDR3 contains 13 residues. The CDR3, as DNA: TGTGCCATCAATCCCCGAGGGGGGGATACGCAGTATTTT. It encodes CAINPRGGDTQYF.

This rearrangement joins TRBV9 to TRBJ2-5, with D tentatively TRBD1 or TRBD2 (5 bases each). Looked up from germline, CDR1 is SGDLS and CDR2 is YYNGEE. With 0 bases removed from V and 4 bases from J, the gap between germline ends came to 16 bases. The CDR3 covers 16 residues. CDR3 in amino acids: CASSVDVGMRGETQYF. The CDR3 DNA reads TGTGCCAGCAGCGTAGACGTGGGGATGAGGGGAGAGACCCAGTACTTC.

The rearrangement links TRBV6-1 to TRBJ1-1; TRBD1 aligns across 7 bases. The CDR3 is made up of 14 amino acids. Losses at the gene ends were 3 bases for V and 3 bases for J; bases not matched to a gene: 4. The germline gives CDR1 MNHNS, CDR2 SASEGT. Here the CDR3 DNA reads TGTGCCAGCAGTGATCGGGACAGCGACACTGAAGCTTTCTTT. This translates into CASSDRDSDTEAFF.

V and J are TRBV29-1 and TRBJ1-5; TRBD1 agrees at 12 bases. The germline CDR1 and CDR2 sequences are SQVTM and ANQGSEA. The CDR3 contains 18 residues. CDR3 sequence: CERWGGQGAQEGNQPQHF. The CDR3 nucleotides are TGCGAGCGTTGGGGGGGACAGGGGGCGCAGGAAGGCAATCAGCCCCAGCATTTT.

The V call is TRBV6-6, the J call TRBJ1-4; unclear D gene. There are 16 residues in the CDR3. V was cut by 6 bases and J by 8 bases, with 22 bases left in between. Looked up from germline, CDR1 is MNHNY and CDR2 is SVGAGI (reference sequence). The CDR3 here is CASSKPGRHGQEKLFF. The CDR3 region has the DNA TGTGCCAGCAGCAAGCCTGGTAGGCACGGGCAGGAAAAACTGTTTTTT.

The genes are TRBV6-2 or TRBV6-3 and TRBJ1-1, with unresolved D. The V end was cut by 6 bases, the J end by 4 bases, with 15 bases between. The CDR3 loop spans 14 amino acids. Germline V gene data show CDR1 as MNHEY and CDR2 as SVGEGT. In DNA form, the CDR3 reads TGTGCCAGCAGCCCACCGGAGGGCCCCACTGAAGCTTTCTTT. Amino acid sequence: CASSPPEGPTEAFF.

The V gene is TRBV7-3, the J gene TRBJ1-1; TRBD1 might be the D (5 bases). CDR1 is SGHTA and CDR2 is FQGTGA in the germline V gene. Trimming left V 7 bases short and J 1 base short, with 13 bases between. The CDR3 extends over 14 amino acids. CDR3 sequence reads: CASTPGPKNTEAFF. CDR3 nucleotide sequence: TGTGCCAGCACCCCGGGGCCCAAGAACACTGAAGCTTTCTTT.

This clone was detected only once. The chain combines TRBV4-2 with TRBJ2-2; 7 positions match TRBD1. This CDR3 contains 18 residues. Germline V lookup: CDR1 LGHNA, CDR2 YNFKEQ. Trimming took 2 bases from V and 0 from J; bases not matched to a gene: 9. CDR3 in amino acids: CASSQLSGQFANTGELFF. CDR3 nucleotide sequence: TGTGCCAGCAGCCAATTGTCGGGACAGTTCGCGAACACCGGGGAGCTGTTTTTT.

V gene TRBV11-2 combines with J gene TRBJ1-1; D unclear. Trimming took off 5 bases at V and 1 base at J, with 11 bases between the two ends. Germline CDR1 and CDR2: SGHAT and FQNNGV. This CDR3 comprises 14 residues. In nucleotides, the CDR3 is TGTGCCAGCAGCCTTACACAAACGAACACTGAAGCTTTCTTT. Translating it yields CASSLTQTNTEAFF.

This chain uses TRBV3-1 (or the pseudogene TRBV3-2) with TRBJ1-1; a possible D gene is TRBD1 (5 bases). Germline V gene lookup returns CDR1 LGHDT and CDR2 YNNKEL (reference sequence). V lost 0 bases to trimming and J lost 4 bases, with 6 bases between them. There are 13 residues in the CDR3. CDR3 nucleotide sequence: TGTGCCAGCAGCCAAGAGGGGGGCACTGAAGCTTTCTTT. This codes for CASSQEGGTEAFF.